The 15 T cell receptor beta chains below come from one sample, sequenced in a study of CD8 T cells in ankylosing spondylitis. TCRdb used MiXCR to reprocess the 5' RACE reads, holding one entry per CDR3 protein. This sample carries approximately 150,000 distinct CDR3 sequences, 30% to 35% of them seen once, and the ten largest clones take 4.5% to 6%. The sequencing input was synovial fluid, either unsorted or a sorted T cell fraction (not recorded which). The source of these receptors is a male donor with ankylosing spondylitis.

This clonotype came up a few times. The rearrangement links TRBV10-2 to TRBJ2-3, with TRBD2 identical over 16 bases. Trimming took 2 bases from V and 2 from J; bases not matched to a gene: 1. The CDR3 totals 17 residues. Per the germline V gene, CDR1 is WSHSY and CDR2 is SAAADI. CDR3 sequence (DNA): TGCGCCAGCAGTGAGGGGACTAGCGGGGGGGACACAGATACGCAGTATTTT. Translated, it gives CASSEGTSGGDTDTQYF.

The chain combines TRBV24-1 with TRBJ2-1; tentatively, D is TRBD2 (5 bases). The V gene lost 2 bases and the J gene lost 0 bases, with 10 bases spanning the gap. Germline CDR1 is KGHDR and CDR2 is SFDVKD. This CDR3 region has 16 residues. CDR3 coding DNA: TGTGCCACCAGTGATTCTCGTGGGAGCTCCTACAATGAGCAGTTCTTC. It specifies CATSDSRGSSYNEQFF.

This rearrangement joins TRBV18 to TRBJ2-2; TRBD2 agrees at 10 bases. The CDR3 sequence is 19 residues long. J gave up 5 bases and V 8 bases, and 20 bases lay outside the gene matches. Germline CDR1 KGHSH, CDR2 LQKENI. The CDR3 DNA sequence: TGTGCCAGCGCCCCAGCCCCCAGCGGGGGGGCCCGGGTGACCGGGGAGCTGTTTTTT. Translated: CASAPAPSGGARVTGELFF.

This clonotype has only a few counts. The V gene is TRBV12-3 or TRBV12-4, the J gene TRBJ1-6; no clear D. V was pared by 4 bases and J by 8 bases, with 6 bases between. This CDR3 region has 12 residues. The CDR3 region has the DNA TGTGCCAGCAGTTATGGGGATTCACCCCTCCACTTT. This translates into CASSYGDSPLHF.

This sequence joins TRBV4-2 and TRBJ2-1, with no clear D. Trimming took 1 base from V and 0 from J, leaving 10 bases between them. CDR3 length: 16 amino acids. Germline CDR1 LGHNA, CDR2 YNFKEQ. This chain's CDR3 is CASSQVVGFSYNEQFF. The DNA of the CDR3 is TGTGCCAGCAGCCAAGTTGTTGGTTTCTCCTACAATGAGCAGTTCTTC.

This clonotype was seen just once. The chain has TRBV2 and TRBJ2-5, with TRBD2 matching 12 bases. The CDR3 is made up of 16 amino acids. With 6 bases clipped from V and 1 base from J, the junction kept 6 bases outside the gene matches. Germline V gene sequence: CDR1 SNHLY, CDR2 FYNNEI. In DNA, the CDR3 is TGTGCCAGCAGACGAACTAGCGGGGGGTTCCAAGAGACCCAGTACTTC. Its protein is CASRRTSGGFQETQYF. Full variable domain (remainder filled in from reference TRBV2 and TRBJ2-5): EPEVTQTPSHQVTQMGQEVILRCVPISNHLYFYWYRQILGQKVEFLVSFYNNEISEKSEIFDDQFSVERPDGSNFTLKIRSTKLEDSAMYFCASRRTSGGFQETQYFGPGTRLLVL.

In DNA form, the CDR3 reads TGTGCCAGCAGCCAGCCGGGACTAGGCGGCTACGAGCAGTACTTC. It yields the protein CASSQPGLGGYEQYF. The rearrangement uses TRBV5-8 and TRBJ2-7, with 8 bases lining up with TRBD2. The CDR3 covers 15 residues. In germline, CDR1 is SGHTS, CDR2 YDEGEE. V gave up 4 bases and J gave up 3 bases; unmatched junction bases: 9. The whole variable domain, remainder taken from reference TRBV5-8 and TRBJ2-7, is EAGVTQSPTHLIKTRGQQATLRCSPISGHTSVYWYQQALGLGLQFLLWYDEGEERNRGNFPPRFSGRQFPNYSSELNVNALELEDSALYLCASSQPGLGGYEQYFGPGTRLTVT.

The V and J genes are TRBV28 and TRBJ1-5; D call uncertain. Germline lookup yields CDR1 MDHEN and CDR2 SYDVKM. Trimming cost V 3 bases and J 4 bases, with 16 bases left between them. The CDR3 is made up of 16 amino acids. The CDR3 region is CASSFDGGIRNQPQHF. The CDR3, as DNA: TGTGCCAGCAGTTTTGATGGAGGAATACGGAATCAGCCCCAGCATTTT.

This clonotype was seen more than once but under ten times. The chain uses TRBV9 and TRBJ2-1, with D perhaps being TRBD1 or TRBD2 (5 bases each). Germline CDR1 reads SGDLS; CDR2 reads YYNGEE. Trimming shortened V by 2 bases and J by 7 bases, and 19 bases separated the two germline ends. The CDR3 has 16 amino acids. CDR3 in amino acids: CASSVSTSEGWNEQFF. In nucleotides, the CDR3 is TGTGCCAGCAGCGTGTCAACATCCGAGGGGTGGAATGAGCAGTTCTTC.

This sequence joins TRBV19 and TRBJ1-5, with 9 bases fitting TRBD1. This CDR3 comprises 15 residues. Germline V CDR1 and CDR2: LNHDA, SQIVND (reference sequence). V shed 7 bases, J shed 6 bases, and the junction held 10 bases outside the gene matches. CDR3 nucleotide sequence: TGTGCCAGTAACCTCAAGGGGGACAGGGCTCAGCCCCAGCATTTT. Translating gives CASNLKGDRAQPQHF. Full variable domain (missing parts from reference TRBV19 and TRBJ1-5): DGGITQSPKYLFRKEGQNVTLSCEQNLNHDAMYWYRQDPGQGLRLIYYSQIVNDFQKGDIAEGYSVSREKKESFPLTVTSAQKNPTAFYLCASNLKGDRAQPQHFGDGTRLSIL.

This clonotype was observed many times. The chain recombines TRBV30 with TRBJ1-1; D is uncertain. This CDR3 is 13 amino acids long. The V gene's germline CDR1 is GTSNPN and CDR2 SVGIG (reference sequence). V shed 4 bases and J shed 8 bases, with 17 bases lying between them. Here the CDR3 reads CAWIQLMASEAFF. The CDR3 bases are TGTGCCTGGATCCAGTTAATGGCTTCGGAAGCTTTCTTT. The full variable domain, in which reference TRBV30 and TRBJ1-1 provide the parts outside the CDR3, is SQTIHQWPATLVQPVGSPLSLECTVEGTSNPNLYWYRQAAGRGLQLLFYSVGIGQISSEVPQNLSASRPQDRQFILSSKKLLLSDSGFYLCAWIQLMASEAFFGQGTRLTVV.

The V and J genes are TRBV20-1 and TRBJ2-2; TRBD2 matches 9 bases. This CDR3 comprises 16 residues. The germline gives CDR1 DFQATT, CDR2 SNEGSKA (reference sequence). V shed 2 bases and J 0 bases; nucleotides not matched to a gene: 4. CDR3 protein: CSARISGRANTGELFF. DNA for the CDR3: TGCAGTGCTAGAATTAGCGGGAGAGCGAACACCGGGGAGCTGTTTTTT.

The CDR3 DNA follows: TGCAGCGTTGGGGGCGGGAGCTCCTACGAGCAGTACTTC. Its protein is CSVGGGSSYEQYF. This chain connects TRBV29-1 to TRBJ2-7; 7 nucleotides agree with TRBD2. CDR1 SQVTM and CDR2 ANQGSEA come from the germline V gene. The CDR3 covers 13 residues. V dropped 4 bases and J dropped 0; count of bases not matched to a gene: 3.

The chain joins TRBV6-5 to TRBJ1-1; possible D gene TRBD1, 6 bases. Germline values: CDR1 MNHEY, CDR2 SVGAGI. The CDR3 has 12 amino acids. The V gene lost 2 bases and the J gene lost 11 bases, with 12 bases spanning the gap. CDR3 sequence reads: CASSYGAGEAFF. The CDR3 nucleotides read TGTGCCAGCAGTTACGGAGCAGGGGAGGCTTTCTTT.

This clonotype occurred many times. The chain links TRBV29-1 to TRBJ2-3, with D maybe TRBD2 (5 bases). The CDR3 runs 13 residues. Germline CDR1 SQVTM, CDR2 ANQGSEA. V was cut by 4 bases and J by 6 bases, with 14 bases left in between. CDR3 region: CSVAPGSGDTQYF. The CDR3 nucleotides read TGCAGCGTTGCCCCTGGGAGTGGCGATACGCAGTATTTT.